The clone carrying this TCR beta chain was detected only once. Its antigen is currently unknown. This sample was taken from a study of cytomegalovirus exposure and HLA in healthy donors. Study results and limitations: Prior analysis indicated that the majority of TCR beta V segments exhibited productivity approximately 87% or approximately 30% of the time. Follow-up analysis found HLA locus-dependent TCR association rates, highest for DRB1 and lowest for HLA-C.

The PCR made use of 60 Vbeta and 13 Jbeta primers. Repertoires were generated with immunoSEQ multiplex PCR, while TCRdb's copy carries only in-frame clones and drops some. The repertoire consists of fewer than 120,000 clones, with less than 85% occurring once and the leading ten covering 13%. CDR1 and CDR2 (germline): SGHVS, FNYEAQ. This CDR3 spans 14 amino acids. The germline V and J ends were trimmed by 5 bases and 2 bases, with 12 bases remaining between them. The chain uses TRBV7-6 and TRBJ2-5; the D gene is possibly TRBD1 (6 bases). The sequencing sample was made of PBMCs. The TCR sequence derives from a man between 25 and 39 years old in good health and CMV-seropositive. The CDR3 spells CASSPRTEQETQYF. The CDR3, as DNA: TGTGCCAGCAGCCCCCGGACAGAACAAGAGACCCAGTACTTC.